This TCR beta chain was sequenced during a study of cytomegalovirus exposure and HLA in healthy donors (dated by TCRdb to about 2017). A note on the overall study: An earlier analysis of several hundred of the donors reported roughly 300 Gb of sequence data and about 100 million unique TCR beta sequences from 150 million to 200 million T cells. Genome-wide SNP genotypes for about 60% of the roughly 700 donors were used in a later genetic analysis, which treated that subset as a discovery cohort. All discovery cohort repertoires had been generated on a single sequencing platform. A later analysis re-examined previously published TCR beta repertoires from hundreds of donors and added high-resolution HLA genotyping to investigate patterns of TCR occurrence. Typing coverage varied by locus: roughly 629-640 donors for A, B, C, DRB1 and DQB1; roughly 500 for DQA1; more than 600 for DPA1; some 470 for DPB1. An earlier analysis of fewer than 750 of the donors used high-throughput TCR beta sequencing to judge whether each TCR beta V gene segment behaved as functional or pseudogenic. HLA typing covered class I and class II loci at four-digit resolution. The study aimed to test whether cataloging public T cell receptors could reveal signatures of past pathogen exposure. Donor age, sex, ethnicity and CMV serostatus were compiled alongside the repertoire data. Several DR-DQ haplotypes were handled as single units for association and clustering because linkage in the cohort was strong. The study combined high-throughput TCR immunosequencing, statistical association of individual TCRs with disease status, and machine learning to predict cytomegalovirus infection status. An early release covering some 640 HLA-typed donors comprised roughly 300 gigabases of sequencing data and roughly 85 million unique TCR sequences. The study profiled the T cell repertoires of hundreds of subjects by immunosequencing and related them to cytomegalovirus serostatus. The later analysis used no new phenotypic data to find candidate immune exposures, relying instead on TCR beta sequences and their occurrence across donors. Among some 400 genotyped donors of the cohort, an average of roughly 230,000 unique TCR beta nucleotide sequences was sequenced per donor, of which approximately 19% were non-productive. A separate validation cohort of roughly 110 different subjects was used in addition to the roughly 700-subject first cohort. Among the roughly 380 genotyped donors, around 81% belonged to the genetic ancestry cluster associated with self-reported Caucasian donors. The full study reports these points: According to a later analysis, most CMV-associated TCR beta chains appeared to be HLA-restricted, and the HLA associations seemed to be driven largely by CMV exposure. Most TCR sequences were seen in very few donors, while some public TCRs were found in many individuals. Linkage disequilibrium might explain the correlated functional status among segregating V segments, but an unknown experimental factor could not be excluded. In vitro tests confirmed that a few of the cytomegalovirus-associated TCR beta chains recognize cytomegalovirus antigens. Because some donors lacked HLA typing at each locus, the association tests relied only on the typed subset. The classifier was reported to diagnose cytomegalovirus status with high specificity and sensitivity in both the original cohort and the validation cohort. In a later genetic analysis, a missense DCLRE1C variant was associated with V-gene and J-gene trimming of TCR beta chains, and the association was replicated in an independent cohort. In an earlier analysis of 587 of the donors, most TCR beta V segments appeared in productive rearrangements about 90% or about 30% of the time, broadly matching IMGT annotations. In a later analysis, 16,951 TCR beta sequences were associated with specific HLA alleles at a false discovery rate of 0.05. The earlier analysis of around 600 of the donors excluded some 16 rarely observed V segments, including chromosome 9 orphons, because counts were too low. Immune exposure information for the cohort was limited to CMV serostatus. In a later analysis, HLA-associated TCR beta chains showed more clonal expansion and lower generation probabilities than non-associated chains that were equally common. A cluster of highly shared sequence variants was judged likely to be a technical artifact of the sequencing pipeline. The authors suggested that the approach could potentially be generalized to other disease states and immunological phenotypes. The study gave a list of under 200 TCR beta chains associated with cytomegalovirus. According to a later analysis, parvovirus B19, influenza, CMV and Epstein-Barr virus appeared linked to several top co-occurrence clusters. The cohort was sequenced for TCR beta chains only, and without alpha or paired-chain data the features that could be detected were limited. Assigning TCR associations to individual alleles was difficult when HLA alleles, especially DR and DQ, strongly co-occurred. A later analysis found that TCR association rates varied across HLA loci, with DRB1 alleles showing the most associated TCRs and HLA-C alleles the fewest. Roughly uniform sequencing depth across donors was assumed in presence/absence analyses, although this assumption may not hold. A further reported finding was that TCR beta sequences accurately predicted the HLA-A and HLA-B alleles for most subjects in the first cohort. According to a later genetic analysis, donors in an Asian-associated ancestry cluster had fewer N-insertions in productive TCRs than the approximately 670-donor mean.

For this clone: What this receptor recognizes is not known. Base qualities are missing; no much larger clone stands one base away.

The receptor library was made with the immunoSEQ multiplex PCR assay. For the multiplex PCR, a mixture combining 60 forward primers for TCR Vbeta segments and 13 reverse primers for TCR Jbeta segments was used. The CDR3 region of rearranged TCR beta genes was amplified from genomic DNA by a multiplex PCR assay. The amplified TCR beta libraries were sequenced on the Illumina HiSeq System as 87-base-pair reads. The published analysis was carried out like this. A later analysis counted some 80 million unique TCR beta chains across the 550 to 700 repertoires, and around 9.9 million of these chains were shared by at least two donors. Raw reads were error-corrected and collapsed into unique sequences by a nearest-neighbor algorithm in which closely related sequences were merged to remove PCR and sequencing errors. CDR3 sequences were aligned to IMGT reference sequences to assign V, D and J gene segments. For a sequence to be retained, a match of at least six nucleotides to both a V gene segment and a J gene segment was required. Rearrangements were called productive when the CDR3 lacked stop codons and stayed in frame with V and J; all others were non-productive. CDR3 was defined according to IMGT convention as the region running from the second conserved V-encoded cysteine to the conserved J-encoded phenylalanine. In an earlier analysis of 587 of the donors, sequences lacking an unambiguous match to a single V gene segment were excluded. An earlier analysis of several hundred of the donors classified V segments as functional when productive rearrangements were above 56.7% and as segregating when the standard deviation between donors was above 5%. A statistical classification framework was developed to diagnose cytomegalovirus status using the catalog of TCR beta chain sequences. V and J gene assignment, in a later analysis, came from comparing TCR nucleotide sequences with IMGT/GENE-DB human TR gene sequences. In a later analysis, CDR3 sequences and most-parsimonious VDJ recombination scenarios were assigned using the TCRdist pipeline. A later analysis defined each TCR beta chain by its CDR3 amino acid sequence plus V-gene family, and excluded reads lacking a unique V-gene family. To address suspected cross-contamination and a sequencing artifact, a later analysis removed around 600 highly shared, low-generation-probability nucleotide sequences. In a later analysis, a clonal expansion index for each public chain was calculated from normalized within-repertoire ranks of inferred template counts. A later analysis computed generation probabilities with a VDJ recombination model fitted to out-of-frame rearrangements, and checked the results against IGoR. Hypergeometric tests were used in a later analysis to score TCR-TCR, TCR-HLA and TCR-CMV co-occurrence, with a repertoire-size bias correction applied to the TCR pairs. In a later analysis, false discovery rates were estimated by permuting HLA or CMV assignments 20 times. In a later analysis, co-occurring TCRs were grouped using DBSCAN, with TCRdist sequence similarity added in when clustering inside HLA-allele-positive subsets. Repertoires with fewer than 30,000 or more than 120,000 public chains were left out of co-occurrence clustering, as were about five repertoires with anomalous nucleotide sharing. TCRdb re-hosts the immuneACCESS table, in-frame sequences only. Its copies lack some clones; in the studies checked, an unresolved V gene accounts for under half of them, and the cause for the rest is not known. From that table come the V and J calls and clone size; the DNA was used to work out D and trimming. This sample comprises over 100,000 clones, more than 65% of them detected only once. The ten largest clones add up to 3.5% to 5% of the sample.

The cohort was made up of about 670 healthy bone marrow donors. All cohort members were sampled while nominally healthy, although unrecorded immune exposures were likely present. The donor was CMV seropositive and was included in the group of 300 or so seropositive cohort members. A peripheral blood sample was provided by each donor, and peripheral blood mononuclear cells were used for TCR beta sequencing. The Qiagen DNeasy Blood Extraction Kit was used to extract genomic DNA from the blood cell samples. The sequencing sample was made of PBMCs. The sequence was collected from a male donor in good health and CMV-seropositive.

The bases read TGCGCCAGCAGCCAAGCGGACAGTTTGGGGGATACGCAGTATTTT. It translates as CASSQADSLGDTQYF. The chain links TRBV4-1 with TRBJ2-3; 6 matching bases give a weak D call of TRBD1. Its CDR3 holds 15 amino acids, cysteine through phenylalanine. Just the 45-base CDR3 DNA is kept, in frame starting at base 1. V is pared back by 1 base and J by 6 bases, with 14 bases lying between the germline termini. Sequences MGHRA (CDR1) and YSYEKL (CDR2) are obtained from the germline V gene.